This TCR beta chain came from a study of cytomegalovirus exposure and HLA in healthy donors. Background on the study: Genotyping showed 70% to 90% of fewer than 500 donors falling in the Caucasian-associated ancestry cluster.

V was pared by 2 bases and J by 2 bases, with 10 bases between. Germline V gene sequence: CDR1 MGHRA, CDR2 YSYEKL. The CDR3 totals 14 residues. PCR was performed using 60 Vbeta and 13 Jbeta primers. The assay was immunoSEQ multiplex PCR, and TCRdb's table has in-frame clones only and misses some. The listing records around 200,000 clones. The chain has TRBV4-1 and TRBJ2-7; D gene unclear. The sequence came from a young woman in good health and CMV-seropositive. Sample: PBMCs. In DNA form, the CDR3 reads TGCGCCAGCAGCCAATTCACAGACCCCTACGAGCAGTACTTC. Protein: CASSQFTDPYEQYF.